The sequence of this T cell receptor beta chain was determined in a study of cytomegalovirus exposure and HLA in healthy donors listed by TCRdb under 2017. Study-level background: According to an earlier analysis of a few hundred of the donors, roughly 180 million T cells yielded roughly 100 million unique TCR beta sequences and approximately 300 Gb of sequence data. Among some 410 genotyped donors of the cohort, an average of approximately 220,000 unique TCR beta nucleotide sequences was sequenced per donor, of which about 19% were non-productive. Class I and class II HLA loci were covered by the typing at four-digit resolution. A later genetic analysis used genome-wide SNP genotypes for about 65% of the roughly 670 donors, treating that subset as a discovery cohort. The aim of the study was to test whether cataloging public T cell receptors could identify signatures of past pathogen exposure. A later analysis re-analyzed previously published TCR beta repertoires from roughly 690 donors and added high-resolution HLA genotyping to study TCR occurrence patterns. All discovery cohort repertoires had been generated using a single sequencing platform. Rather than drawing on any new phenotypic data, the later analysis identified candidate immune exposures from TCR beta sequences and the way those sequences occurred across donors. Five DR-DQ haplotypes were handled as single units for association and clustering because linkage in the cohort was strong. An earlier analysis of several hundred of the donors applied high-throughput TCR beta sequencing to assess whether each TCR beta V gene segment acted as functional or pseudogenic. Besides the first cohort of 666 subjects, a separate validation cohort made up of around 120 different subjects was used. The number of donors typed differed by locus, with roughly 629-640 for A, B, C, DRB1 and DQB1, roughly 520 for DQA1, approximately 580 for DPA1, and some 440 for DPB1. Using immunosequencing, the study profiled T cell repertoires from roughly 650 subjects and related those repertoires to cytomegalovirus serostatus. Donor age, sex, ethnicity and CMV serostatus were compiled together with the repertoire data. Among the approximately 430 genotyped donors, about 83% belonged to the genetic ancestry cluster associated with self-reported Caucasian donors. To predict cytomegalovirus infection status, the study combined high-throughput TCR immunosequencing, statistical association of individual TCRs with disease status, and machine learning. An early release that covered around 590 HLA-typed donors contained approximately 300 gigabases of sequencing data and tens of millions of unique TCR sequences. The research as a whole found: In both the original and validation cohorts, the classifier was reported to diagnose cytomegalovirus status with high specificity and sensitivity. Only TCR beta chains were sequenced in this cohort, and the absence of alpha or paired-chain data limited detectable features. Several of the top co-occurrence clusters appeared to be linked to parvovirus B19, influenza, CMV and Epstein-Barr virus, according to a later analysis. At a false discovery rate of 0.05, a later analysis linked 15,000 to 20,000 TCR beta sequences to specific HLA alleles. Three of the identified cytomegalovirus-associated TCR beta chains were confirmed in vitro to be specific for cytomegalovirus antigens. In a later genetic analysis, a missense DCLRE1C variant was associated with V-gene and J-gene trimming of TCR beta chains, and the association was replicated in an independent cohort. It was suggested by the authors that the approach could potentially be generalized to other disease states and immunological phenotypes. A cluster of highly shared sequence variants was judged likely to represent a technical artifact of the sequencing pipeline. In a later analysis, TCR association rates were found to vary across HLA loci, with the most associated TCRs seen for DRB1 alleles and the fewest for HLA-C alleles. Most CMV-associated TCR beta chains appeared to be HLA-restricted in a later analysis, and the HLA associations seemed to be driven largely by CMV exposure. Strong co-occurrence of HLA alleles, especially DR and DQ, made assigning TCR associations to individual alleles difficult. A further reported finding was that TCR beta sequences accurately predicted the HLA-A and HLA-B alleles for most subjects in the first cohort. Because counts were too low, roughly 17 rarely observed V segments, including chromosome 9 orphons, were left out of the earlier analysis of about 620 of the donors. In a later analysis, HLA-associated TCR beta chains were found to be more clonally expanded and to have lower generation probabilities than equally common non-associated chains. Sequencing depth was assumed to be roughly uniform across donors in the presence/absence analyses, though that assumption may not hold. Some IMGT-functional V segments, including TRBV6-2 and TRBV6-3, could not be distinguished by the 87-base-pair reads and were therefore excluded. In the study, approximately 150 TCR beta chains were listed as associated with cytomegalovirus. Linkage disequilibrium might explain the correlated functional status among segregating V segments, but an unknown experimental factor could not be excluded. In a later genetic analysis, fewer N-insertions in productive TCRs were reported among donors in an Asian-associated ancestry cluster than the roughly 640-donor mean. Broadly in line with IMGT annotations, most TCR beta V segments showed up in productive rearrangements about 90% or about 30% of the time in an earlier analysis of under 700 of the donors. The only immune exposure information available for the cohort was CMV serostatus. Because HLA typing was missing for some donors at each locus, association tests included only the typed subset. While some public TCRs were present in many individuals, most TCR sequences turned up only very rarely across donors.

Comment on this clone: Its antigen is currently not known. Base qualities are not recorded, but no much larger clone differs from it by a single base.

The cohort consisted of 650 to 700 healthy bone marrow donors. At the time of sampling, all cohort members were nominally healthy, though unrecorded immune exposures were likely present. The donor was CMV seropositive and belonged to the group of some 290 seropositive cohort members. A peripheral blood sample was collected from each donor, and TCR beta sequencing was performed on peripheral blood mononuclear cells. Genomic DNA was extracted from the blood cell samples with the Qiagen DNeasy Blood Extraction Kit. Library construction relied on the immunoSEQ multiplex PCR assay. For the multiplex PCR, a mixture combining 60 forward primers for TCR Vbeta segments and 13 reverse primers for TCR Jbeta segments was used. The CDR3 region of rearranged TCR beta genes was amplified from genomic DNA with a multiplex PCR assay. The amplified TCR beta libraries were sequenced on the Illumina HiSeq System as 87-base-pair reads. In the paper's pipeline: A later analysis counted some 74 million unique TCR beta chains across the approximately 700 repertoires, and 9 million to 14 million of these chains were shared by at least two donors. To remove PCR and sequencing errors, raw reads were error-corrected and collapsed into unique sequences using a nearest-neighbor algorithm that merged closely related sequences. CDR3 sequences were aligned to IMGT reference sequences to assign V, D and J gene segments. For a sequence to be retained, a match of at least six nucleotides was required to both a V gene segment and a J gene segment. A rearrangement was called productive if the CDR3 had no stop codons and remained in frame with V and J, and every other rearrangement was called non-productive. CDR3 was defined according to IMGT convention as the region running from the second conserved V-encoded cysteine to the conserved J-encoded phenylalanine. The earlier analysis of some 550 of the donors excluded any sequence lacking an unambiguous match to a single V gene segment. In an earlier analysis of approximately 500 of the donors, a V segment was called functional when productive rearrangements were above 56.7%, and segregating when the standard deviation between donors exceeded 5%. A statistical classification framework was built for diagnosing cytomegalovirus status from the catalog of TCR beta chain sequences. A later analysis assigned V and J genes by comparing TCR nucleotide sequences with IMGT/GENE-DB human TR gene sequences. Using the TCRdist pipeline, a later analysis assigned CDR3 sequences along with most-parsimonious VDJ recombination scenarios. In a later analysis, every TCR beta chain was defined by the combination of its CDR3 amino acid sequence and its V-gene family, and reads without a unique V-gene family were dropped. In a later analysis, several hundred highly shared, low-generation-probability nucleotide sequences were removed to address suspected cross-contamination and a sequencing artifact. A later analysis calculated a clonal expansion index for each public chain from normalized within-repertoire ranks of inferred template counts. Generation probabilities in a later analysis came from a VDJ recombination model fitted to out-of-frame rearrangements, and those results were checked against IGoR. Hypergeometric tests were used in a later analysis to score TCR-TCR, TCR-HLA and TCR-CMV co-occurrence, with a repertoire-size bias correction applied to the TCR pairs. A later analysis estimated false discovery rates by permuting HLA or CMV assignments 20 times. In a later analysis, co-occurring TCRs were grouped with DBSCAN, and TCRdist sequence similarity was added when clustering was performed within HLA-allele-positive subsets. Repertoires with fewer than 30,000 or more than 120,000 public chains were left out of co-occurrence clustering, as were a handful of repertoires with anomalous nucleotide sharing. TCRdb holds this immuneACCESS table with in-frame rearrangements only. Some clones are missing; in checked studies, unresolved V genes explain under half, and the rest has no known cause. That table supplies the V and J calls and clone size; D and trimming were determined from the DNA. The sample includes about 100,000 clones, with about 80% observed a single time. Around 7% of the sample lies in the top ten.

The V end loses 0 bases and the J end loses 7 bases, and a stretch of 18 bases separates them. From the cysteine through the phenylalanine, the CDR3 covers 16 amino acids. CDR3 DNA only is kept here, 48 bases in frame from base 1. From the germline V gene, CDR1 is LGHNA and CDR2 is YNFKEQ. The specimen was PBMCs. This clonotype was sampled from a man aged 40-49 years in good health and CMV-seropositive. The rearranged segments are TRBV4-2 and TRBJ2-5, with the D gene not clear enough to name. The sequence in DNA is TGTGCCAGCAGCCAAGAAAGTTCCAGGAAAGTAGGGACCCAGTACTTC. This translates into CASSQESSRKVGTQYF.